The 7 T cell receptor beta chains presented below share a single source sample, sequenced in a study of T cell changes during pregnancy in multiple sclerosis. Some clones are missing from TCRdb's copy, which holds only in-frame ones; the method was immunoSEQ multiplex PCR. This table has some 42,000 clones, about 92% appearing once. The input for sequencing was CD4+ T cells from peripheral blood mononuclear cells, taken in the third trimester of pregnancy. These receptors were obtained from a female donor with multiple sclerosis, enrolled in a pregnancy study.

In nucleotides, the CDR3 is TGTGCCAGCTCCCGCTGGGAGACCCTTTTGGTGGACTCGACGCAGTATTTT. It yields the protein CASSRWETLLVDSTQYF. The chain joins TRBV18 to TRBJ2-3, with a tentative D call TRBD2 (5 bases). Trimming left V 6 bases short and J 9 bases short, with 28 bases between. Germline loops: CDR1 KGHSH, CDR2 LQKENI. The CDR3 sequence is 17 residues long.

The V and J genes are TRBV2 and TRBJ2-7, with D possibly being TRBD1 (6 bases). Trimming shortened V by 1 base and J by 5 bases, and 6 bases separated the two germline ends. Per germline, CDR1 SNHLY and CDR2 FYNNEI. The CDR3 spans 12 residues. In DNA, the CDR3 is TGTGCCAGCAGTGAAGACAGGGACGAGCAGTACTTC. It encodes CASSEDRDEQYF. Using reference TRBV2 and TRBJ2-7 for the parts outside the CDR3, the full variable domain is EPEVTQTPSHQVTQMGQEVILRCVPISNHLYFYWYRQILGQKVEFLVSFYNNEISEKSEIFDDQFSVERPDGSNFTLKIRSTKLEDSAMYFCASSEDRDEQYFGPGTRLTVT.

The CDR3 nucleotides are TGTGCCAGCAGCCCCGGACGGGCTAGCGGCACAGATACGCAGTATTTT. Translation gives CASSPGRASGTDTQYF. V is TRBV7-3 and J is TRBJ2-3; D perhaps matches TRBD2 (6 bases). V lost 5 bases and J lost 1, with 16 bases in between. This CDR3 is 16 amino acids long. The germline gives CDR1 SGHTA, CDR2 FQGTGA.

This chain joins TRBV29-1 and TRBJ1-1, with TRBD1 matching 11 bases. Germline CDR1 SQVTM, CDR2 ANQGSEA. This CDR3 has 14 residues. Trimming at V came to 8 bases and at J to 4 bases, leaving 9 bases not matched to a gene. CDR3 nucleotide sequence: TGCAGCTCAAGGCCCGGGACAGGGGGCACTGAAGCTTTCTTT. Residues: CSSRPGTGGTEAFF.

The chain is built from TRBV5-1 and TRBJ2-3; unclear D gene. The CDR3 length is 15 residues. The V gene's germline CDR1 is SGHRS and CDR2 YFSETQ. V was pared by 2 bases and J by 8 bases, with 18 bases between. CDR3 sequence reads: CASSLQPLDARTQYF. DNA of the CDR3: TGCGCCAGCAGCTTACAGCCCCTCGATGCCCGTACGCAGTATTTT.

This rearrangement joins TRBV7-8 to TRBJ2-7; TRBD2 agrees at 11 bases. The J segment lost 4 bases and the V segment lost 1 base, leaving 3 bases of the junction unmatched. The CDR3 covers 15 residues. Per the germline V gene, CDR1 is SGHVS and CDR2 is FQNEAQ. The CDR3, as DNA: TGTGCCAGCAGCTTAGTTGGGACTAGCGGATACGAGCAGTACTTC. This sequence encodes CASSLVGTSGYEQYF. The full variable domain, with the rest looked up from reference TRBV7-8 and TRBJ2-7, is GAGVSQSPRYKVAKRGQDVALRCDPISGHVSLFWYQQALGQGPEFLTYFQNEAQLDKSGLPSDRFFAERPEGSVSTLKIQRTQQEDSAVYLCASSLVGTSGYEQYFGPGTRLTVT.

J is TRBJ1-4 and V is TRBV7-9, with 7 positions matching TRBD1. Germline V CDR1 and CDR2: SEHNR, FQNEAQ (reference sequence). The CDR3 is 14 amino acids. The J segment lost 7 bases and the V segment lost 1 base, leaving 3 bases of the junction unmatched. CDR3 nucleotides: TGTGCCAGCAGCTTAGACAGGGGAGGTGAAAAACTGTTTTTT. It encodes CASSLDRGGEKLFF. The whole variable domain, filled in from reference TRBV7-9 and TRBJ1-4, reads DTGVSQNPRHKITKRGQNVTFRCDPISEHNRLYWYRQTLGQGPEFLTYFQNEAQLEKSRLLSDRFSAERPKGSFSTLEIQRTEQGDSAMYLCASSLDRGGEKLFFGSGTQLSVL.